Listed below are T cell receptor beta chains from one sample, sequenced in a study of CD4 T cells in relation to SARS-CoV-2 and coronaviruses. Clones were read by immunoSEQ multiplex PCR, and TCRdb kept only the in-frame ones, dropping some. The sample records around 28,000 clones, around two thirds being singletons. These TCRs are of unknown antigen specificity. Sequencing used CD4+ T cells from PBMCs, cultured in vitro. These receptor sequences come from a human donor in good health. Each CDR3 is given with its conserved first and last residue. A D gene is named only where the DNA matches it firmly. The size field is filled for only some rows; it gives once, few, many or a size class.

d_call	v_call	j_call	clone_size	cdr3_aa	cdr3_nt
NA	TRBV6-5	TRBJ1-6	NA	CASSLTYNSPLHF	TGTGCCAGCAGTCTCACCTATAATTCACCCCTCCACTTT
NA	TRBV7-8	TRBJ1-2	NA	CASSLGTSTYGYTF	TGTGCCAGCAGCTTGGGGACAAGCACCTATGGCTACACCTTC
TRBD2	TRBV7-9	TRBJ2-1	NA	CASPPSGGKEVNEQFF	TGTGCCAGCCCTCCGAGCGGGGGCAAAGAGGTCAATGAGCAGTTCTTC
NA	TRBV2	TRBJ2-7	NA	CASTTGYEQYF	TGTGCCAGCACCACAGGTTACGAGCAGTACTTC
NA	TRBV28	TRBJ2-7	NA	CASGGASEGSYEQYF	TGTGCCAGCGGAGGCGCGTCGGAGGGATCCTACGAGCAGTACTTC
NA	TRBV9	TRBJ2-1	NA	CASSPRAGAFYNEQFF	TGTGCCAGCAGCCCCCGAGCCGGGGCATTTTACAATGAGCAGTTCTTC
NA	TRBV3-1/TRBV3-2	TRBJ1-3	NA	CASSQVGAGNTIYF	TGTGCCAGCAGCCAAGTGGGAGCTGGAAACACCATATATTTT
NA	TRBV5-1	TRBJ1-1	few	CASSRGDTPNTEAFF	TGCGCCAGCAGCCGAGGCGACACACCGAACACTGAAGCTTTCTTT
NA	TRBV3-1/TRBV3-2	TRBJ1-2	NA	CASSQLRANYGYTF	TGTGCCAGCAGCCAACTCAGAGCTAACTATGGCTACACCTTC
NA	TRBV5-4	TRBJ1-1	NA	CASSLDRVNTEAFF	TGTGCCAGCAGCTTGGACCGGGTAAACACTGAAGCTTTCTTT
TRBD1	TRBV6-5	TRBJ1-1	once	CASTPRQGANTEAFF	TGTGCCAGCACTCCACGACAGGGGGCGAACACTGAAGCTTTCTTT
NA	TRBV5-1	TRBJ2-7	NA	CASSLAPASNEQYF	TGCGCCAGCAGCTTGGCCCCCGCTAGTAACGAGCAGTACTTC
NA	TRBV6-2/TRBV6-3	TRBJ2-5	once	CASSYSTGEETQYF	TGTGCCAGCAGTTACTCGACCGGGGAAGAGACCCAGTACTTC
TRBD1	TRBV18	TRBJ2-5	NA	CASSGDRGHETQYF	TGTGCCAGCTCTGGAGACAGGGGGCATGAGACCCAGTACTTC
NA	TRBV6-2/TRBV6-3	TRBJ2-5	NA	CASSWIRFQETQYF	TGTGCCAGCAGTTGGATCAGGTTCCAAGAGACCCAGTACTTC
NA	TRBV3-1/TRBV3-2	TRBJ1-5	few	CASSQGDGNQPQHF	TGTGCCAGCAGCCAAGGGGACGGCAATCAGCCCCAGCATTTT
NA	TRBV6-2/TRBV6-3	TRBJ1-5	NA	CASSQTGHNQPQHF	TGTGCCAGCAGCCAAACGGGACACAATCAGCCCCAGCATTTT
TRBD2	TRBV28	TRBJ2-7	NA	CASSLVTSGRVVEQYF	TGTGCCAGCAGTTTAGTAACTAGCGGGAGGGTGGTCGAGCAGTACTTC
TRBD2	TRBV5-1	TRBJ2-5	NA	CASSFFGTLLASGNQETQYF	TGCGCCAGCAGCTTTTTTGGGACCCTTCTGGCTAGCGGGAACCAAGAGACCCAGTACTTC
NA	TRBV5-5	TRBJ1-5	NA	CASSLGLQGLNQPQHF	TGTGCCAGCAGCTTGGGCCTGCAGGGATTAAATCAGCCCCAGCATTTT
NA	TRBV7-3	TRBJ2-3	NA	CASSSSGLLADTQYF	TGTGCCAGCAGCTCTTCGGGCCTCCTGGCAGATACGCAGTATTTT
NA	TRBV19	TRBJ1-1	few	CASSRPPYTEAFF	TGTGCCAGTAGTAGGCCCCCCTACACTGAAGCTTTCTTT
NA	TRBV7-8	TRBJ1-5	NA	CASSLGVNQPQHF	TGTGCCAGCAGCTTAGGGGTCAATCAGCCCCAGCATTTT
NA	TRBV7-9	TRBJ2-3	NA	CASSLARDTDTQYF	TGTGCCAGCAGCTTAGCGCGGGACACAGATACGCAGTATTTT
NA	TRBV4-3	TRBJ1-2	NA	CASSQGRGTSYGYTF	TGCGCCAGCAGCCAAGGTCGCGGCACGTCCTATGGCTACACCTTC
NA	TRBV5-1	TRBJ2-1	NA	CASSLGGVSYNEQFF	TGCGCCAGCAGCTTGGGGGGGGTCTCCTACAATGAGCAGTTCTTC
NA	TRBV11-2	TRBJ2-3	NA	CASSRLGSARTDTQYF	TGTGCCAGCAGCCGACTCGGGTCAGCGAGAACAGATACGCAGTATTTT
NA	TRBV12-3/TRBV12-4	TRBJ2-1	NA	CASSFENNEQFF	TGTGCCAGCAGTTTCGAGAACAATGAGCAGTTCTTC
TRBD1	TRBV15	TRBJ1-4	NA	CATSGNRGTNEKLFF	TGTGCCACCAGCGGAAACAGGGGCACTAATGAAAAACTGTTTTTT
NA	TRBV18	TRBJ1-5	NA	CASSPTQGTGNQPQHF	TGTGCCAGCTCACCAACACAGGGAACGGGCAATCAGCCCCAGCATTTT
NA	TRBV1	TRBJ2-1	NA	CTSSRRTRADNEQFF	TGCACCAGCAGCCGAAGGACTAGGGCGGACAATGAGCAGTTCTTC
TRBD2	TRBV5-1	TRBJ2-3	NA	CASSPLAGGRTDTQYF	TGCGCCAGCAGCCCGCTAGCGGGCGGGCGCACAGATACGCAGTATTTT
NA	TRBV7-2	TRBJ1-6	few	CASTRWGRDNSPLHF	TGTGCCAGCACCCGTTGGGGACGTGATAATTCACCCCTCCACTTT
TRBD2	TRBV5-6	TRBJ2-1	once	CASSSRRGGRYEQFF	TGTGCCAGCAGCTCCCGACGGGGGGGCCGCTATGAGCAGTTCTTC
NA	TRBV5-4	TRBJ1-3	NA	CASSLQGPGGNTIYF	TGTGCCAGCAGCTTGCAGGGTCCGGGGGGAAACACCATATATTTT
TRBD1	TRBV5-1	TRBJ1-2	NA	CASSLDRGRNYGYTF	TGCGCCAGCAGCTTGGACAGGGGGCGCAACTATGGCTACACCTTC
TRBD1	TRBV3-1/TRBV3-2	TRBJ1-2	few	CASSRLDRGNYGYTF	TGTGCCAGCAGCCGGCTGGACAGGGGGAACTATGGCTACACCTTC
TRBD2	TRBV27	TRBJ2-1	NA	CASSLSIASGFNEQFF	TGTGCCAGCAGTTTATCGATTGCTAGCGGGTTCAATGAGCAGTTCTTC
NA	TRBV7-9	TRBJ1-5	NA	CASSLISTGTGPHQPQHF	TGTGCCAGCAGCCTAATCTCCACCGGGACGGGGCCCCATCAGCCCCAGCATTTT
NA	TRBV2	TRBJ1-5	NA	CASTDGGGGQPQHF	TGTGCCAGCACTGACGGGGGCGGAGGTCAGCCCCAGCATTTT
TRBD1	TRBV5-1	TRBJ1-4	NA	CASSFGGGREKLFF	TGCGCCAGCAGCTTCGGAGGGGGCAGAGAAAAACTGTTTTTT
TRBD1	TRBV19	TRBJ1-5	NA	CASRDFTGANQPQHF	TGTGCCAGTAGGGACTTTACAGGGGCTAATCAGCCCCAGCATTTT
TRBD2	TRBV2	TRBJ2-3	once	CASSDLAGGRPDTQYF	TGTGCCAGCAGTGATCTCGCGGGAGGACGGCCCGATACGCAGTATTTT
TRBD1	TRBV19	TRBJ2-1	NA	CASSADRALINEQFF	TGTGCCAGTAGTGCTGACAGGGCACTTATTAATGAGCAGTTCTTC
TRBD1	TRBV2	TRBJ2-7	NA	CATGTGHEDEQYF	TGTGCCACCGGGACAGGGCATGAGGACGAGCAGTACTTC
NA	TRBV24-1	TRBJ1-2	few	CATSDPRGYGYTF	TGTGCCACCAGTGATCCGCGTGGATATGGCTACACCTTC
TRBD1	TRBV28	TRBJ1-5	NA	CATRGGSQPQHF	TGTGCCACTCGAGGGGGCAGTCAGCCCCAGCATTTT
NA	TRBV19	TRBJ2-2	few	CASIGRTNTGELFF	TGTGCCAGTATAGGGCGCACGAACACCGGGGAGCTGTTTTTT
NA	TRBV20-1	TRBJ2-5	NA	CSASRVGGGGETQYF	TGCAGTGCTAGTCGGGTGGGAGGAGGGGGGGAGACCCAGTACTTC